The 21 T cell receptor beta chains given below trace back to one sample, sequenced in a study of spatial heterogeneity in lung cancer. Time point defined: sample taken at primary tumor resection. TCRs were sequenced from unsorted whole RNA of tumor, nontumor lung or PBMC. TCRdb reanalysed the 5' RACE reads using MiXCR and keeps one entry per CDR3 protein. The data contain approximately 39,000 distinct CDR3 sequences, under 7% of them singletons. Sequenced here: PBMCs, sampled at surgery. The receptors stem from a male donor with early-stage non-small cell lung cancer.

This clonotype was detected only a few times. This chain uses TRBV5-1 with TRBJ2-7; 7 bases map to TRBD1. This CDR3 is built from 15 residues. V dropped 4 bases and J dropped 0; count of bases not matched to a gene: 7. Germline V lookup: CDR1 SGHRS, CDR2 YFSETQ. The CDR3 spells CASSPGQVASYEQYF. The CDR3 DNA is TGCGCCAGCAGCCCTGGACAGGTAGCCTCCTACGAGCAGTACTTC.

This clonotype was seen at least ten times. The gene calls are TRBV3-1 and TRBJ1-5; no firm D call. The ends were cut back, 1 base at V and 8 bases at J, with 12 bases in the middle. Germline CDR1 LGHDT, CDR2 YNNKEL (reference sequence). The CDR3 has 14 residues. This CDR3 is CASSQGLSGEPQHF. The CDR3 DNA follows: TGTGCCAGCAGCCAAGGTCTCTCTGGTGAGCCCCAGCATTTT.

On this clonotype itself: It may be a read error: a sequence one base away is much more abundant. J is TRBJ1-6 and V is TRBV7-2; 8 nucleotides agree with TRBD1. The CDR3 is 16 amino acids. The germline CDR1 and CDR2 sequences are SGHTA and FQGNSA. The CDR3 sequence is CSSRMTGDSYNSPLHF. The CDR3 nucleotides are TGTTCCAGCAGGATGACAGGGGACTCCTATAATTCACCCCTCCACTTT. The full variable domain, its missing parts supplied by reference TRBV7-2 and TRBJ1-6, is GAGVSQSPSNKVTEKGKDVELRCDPISGHTALYWYRQSLGQGLEFLIYFQGNSAPDKSGLPSDRFSAERTGGSVSTLTIQRTQQEDSAVYLCSSRMTGDSYNSPLHFGNGTRLTVT.

This chain joins TRBV30 and TRBJ2-3; D is uncertain. Germline CDR1 GTSNPN, CDR2 SVGIG (reference sequence). The germline V and J ends were trimmed by 0 bases and 4 bases, with 11 bases remaining between them. The CDR3 totals 14 residues. The CDR3 sequence: CAWSVRAIADTQYF. The CDR3 DNA sequence: TGTGCCTGGAGTGTTAGGGCCATCGCAGATACGCAGTATTTT.

This clonotype appeared a few times. The rearrangement joins TRBV4-1 to TRBJ2-3, with D possibly being TRBD2 (5 bases). The V gene lost 1 base and the J gene lost 1 base, with 15 bases spanning the gap. CDR1 is MGHRA and CDR2 is YSYEKL in the germline V gene. The CDR3 extends over 17 amino acids. The CDR3 DNA is TGCGCCAGCAGCCAAGGGGAGACTCCTTGGGGCACAGATACGCAGTATTTT. The encoded protein is CASSQGETPWGTDTQYF.

Remarks on this clonotype: A read error may be the cause here, since a much bigger clone is one base away. The rearrangement links TRBV4-3 to TRBJ1-3; 10 nucleotides match TRBD1. The trim removed 7 bases at V and 8 bases at J, leaving 8 bases unmatched. Germline loops: CDR1 LGHNA, CDR2 YSLEER. The CDR3 loop spans 14 amino acids. CDR3 amino acids: CASNPRTGGYTIYF. The CDR3 DNA sequence: TGCGCCAGCAACCCCCGGACAGGGGGATACACCATATATTTT.

This clonotype was recorded a few times. The chain has TRBV12-3 or TRBV12-4 and TRBJ2-2; 9 bases line up with TRBD1. CDR3 length: 16 amino acids. Losses at the gene ends were 1 base for V and 0 bases for J; bases not matched to a gene: 0. CDR3 bases: TGTGCCAGCAGTTTAGGACAGGGGGCGAACACCGGGGAGCTGTTTTTT. This gives the protein CASSLGQGANTGELFF.

The V and J genes are TRBV12-3 or TRBV12-4 and TRBJ2-7; D remains ambiguous. This CDR3 contains 12 residues. The V end was cut by 3 bases, the J end by 3 bases, with 6 bases between. CDR3 DNA sequence: TGTGCCAGCAGTTTTGGTGGCTACGAGCAGTACTTC. Translated, it gives CASSFGGYEQYF.

This clonotype is termed medium-sized. The chain is built from TRBV11-2 and TRBJ1-1; D is undetermined. Trimming took 1 base from V and 5 from J, leaving 20 bases between them. The CDR3 has 17 residues. Germline V lookup: CDR1 SGHAT, CDR2 FQNNGV. The chain's CDR3 is CASSLGYRAGRGTEAFF. CDR3 bases: TGTGCCAGCAGCTTAGGTTACCGCGCGGGTCGAGGGACTGAAGCTTTCTTT.

This clonotype has a count of ten or more. The J gene is TRBJ1-5, the V gene TRBV3-1; TRBD1 is a possible D gene (5 bases). The CDR3 consists of 14 residues. Trimming left V 8 bases short and J 2 bases short, with 13 bases between. Germline lookup yields CDR1 LGHDT and CDR2 YNNKEL (reference sequence). In nucleotides, the CDR3 is TGTGCCAGCGGTCGGGGGTACGGCAATCAGCCCCAGCATTTT. Its protein product is CASGRGYGNQPQHF.

This clonotype was seen repeatedly, ten times or more. The chain links TRBV4-3 to TRBJ1-5; 8 positions agree with TRBD1. CDR1 is LGHNA, CDR2 YSLEER, per germline. V was pared by 0 bases and J by 7 bases, with 5 bases of the junction left unmatched. The CDR3 extends over 15 amino acids. The CDR3 loop reads CASSQDPGGGQPQHF. DNA of the CDR3: TGCGCCAGCAGCCAAGATCCAGGGGGCGGACAGCCCCAGCATTTT.

As to this clonotype: One junction end does not reproduce the germline sequence, and a read error may be involved. The chain has TRBV6-5 and TRBJ1-5; a weak D match, TRBD1 (5 bases). The CDR3 totals 14 residues. The germline gives CDR1 MNHEY, CDR2 SVGAGI. This CDR3 is CATKGVFSDQPQHF. The CDR3 DNA reads as TGTGCCACGAAAGGGGTATTTAGCGATCAGCCCCAGCATTTT.

The table lists this clonotype with many counts. J is TRBJ1-1 and V is TRBV20-1, with D hard to call. The germline V gene has CDR1 DFQATT and CDR2 SNEGSKA (reference sequence). The V gene lost 5 bases and the J gene lost 1 base, with 8 bases spanning the gap. The CDR3 has 12 amino acids. CDR3: CSAPSANTEAFF. The CDR3 DNA is TGCAGTGCTCCTTCGGCGAACACTGAAGCTTTCTTT.

CDR3 nucleotides: TGTGCCGGTCACAGGGGGTACGGGGAGCTGTTTTTT. The encoded protein is CAGHRGYGELFF. This chain joins TRBV2 and TRBJ2-2, with 8 nucleotides matching TRBD1. The CDR3 sequence is 12 residues long. The germline V gene has CDR1 SNHLY and CDR2 FYNNEI. Trimming removed 11 bases from V and 7 bases from J; junction bases left unmatched: 6.

About this clonotype itself: One base away lies a much larger clone, so this may be a sequencing read error. The DNA of the CDR3 is TGTGCCAGTAGTATTGGGCTAGCGGGGGAGCAGCTCTTC. This sequence encodes CASSIGLAGEQLF. The chain combines TRBV19 with TRBJ2-1; 10 bases align to TRBD2. The CDR3 extends over 13 amino acids. Germline CDR1 LNHDA, CDR2 SQIVND (reference sequence). Full variable domain (rest looked up from reference TRBV19 and TRBJ2-1): DGGITQSPKYLFRKEGQNVTLSCEQNLNHDAMYWYRQDPGQGLRLIYYSQIVNDFQKGDIAEGYSVSREKKESFPLTVTSAQKNPTAFYLCASSIGLAGEQLFGPGTRLTVL.

At least ten counts were recorded for this clonotype. J is TRBJ2-3 and V is TRBV24-1, with TRBD2 matching over 8 bases. The germline V gene encodes CDR1 KGHDR and CDR2 SFDVKD. The CDR3 consists of 16 residues. V shed 5 bases and J 1 base; nucleotides not matched to a gene: 7. The CDR3: CATSARGSGGTDTQYF. DNA of the CDR3: TGTGCCACCAGTGCCCGGGGTAGCGGGGGCACAGATACGCAGTATTTT.

This clonotype was seen ten or more times. The V and J genes are TRBV20-1 and TRBJ2-6, with D perhaps TRBD1 or TRBD2 (5 bases each). V gave up 0 bases and J gave up 0 bases, with 12 bases separating them. CDR1 DFQATT and CDR2 SNEGSKA come from the germline V gene (reference sequence). The CDR3 covers 17 residues. CDR3 nucleotide sequence: TGCAGTGCTAGAGAGGGGGTTCTGAGCTCTGGGGCCAACGTCCTGACTTTC. Translated, it gives CSAREGVLSSGANVLTF.

In DNA form, the CDR3 reads TGTGCCAGTAGTATAGTTCCGGCCTACGAGCAGTACTTC. Its translation is CASSIVPAYEQYF. This chain uses TRBV19 with TRBJ2-7, with D hard to call. Trimming shortened V by 1 base and J by 2 bases, and 6 bases separated the two germline ends. Germline V gene data show CDR1 as LNHDA and CDR2 as SQIVND (reference sequence). There are 13 residues in the CDR3.

This clonotype was picked up many times. The V and J genes are TRBV12-5 and TRBJ2-7, with D tentatively TRBD1 or TRBD2 (5 bases each). The CDR3 spans 14 residues. V gave up 6 bases and J gave up 2 bases, with 14 bases separating them. Germline CDR1 and CDR2: LGHNT and FRNRAP. CDR3 sequence (DNA): TGTGCTAGTGGCCCGGGACGGGTTACCTACGAGCAGTACTTC. Protein: CASGPGRVTYEQYF.

This clonotype was seen at least ten times. The CDR3 spells CSALYRVGETQYF. The CDR3 DNA sequence: TGCAGTGCTCTGTACAGGGTCGGAGAGACCCAGTACTTC. The chain has TRBV20-1 and TRBJ2-5; D may be TRBD1 (6 bases). The V gene lost 5 bases and the J gene lost 4 bases, with 14 bases spanning the gap. Germline CDR1 and CDR2: DFQATT and SNEGSKA (reference sequence). This CDR3 region has 13 residues.

This clonotype was counted only a few times. The chain is built from TRBV29-1 and TRBJ2-5; D not resolved. The CDR3 is 14 residues long. CDR1 is SQVTM and CDR2 is ANQGSEA in the germline V gene. Trimming cost V 0 bases and J 5 bases, with 13 bases left between them. The CDR3 bases are TGCAGCGTTGAAGATGGCCTGCTTATGGAGACCCAGTACTTC. Encoded protein: CSVEDGLLMETQYF.